The T cell receptor beta chain described here comes from a study of cytomegalovirus exposure and HLA in healthy donors. PCR involved 60 Vbeta and 13 Jbeta primers. The assay was immunoSEQ multiplex PCR, and TCRdb's table has in-frame clones only and misses some. The sample carries about 140,000 clones, roughly 77% recorded once. The germline gives CDR1 SGHNT, CDR2 YYREEE (reference sequence). CDR3 length equals 14 residues. V gave up 1 base and J gave up 3 bases; unmatched junction bases: 0. The sequence derives from a man younger than 40 in good health. The sequenced material came from PBMCs. The chain recombines TRBV5-4 with TRBJ2-7; 11 bases agree with TRBD2. The CDR3: CASSLTSGSYEQYF. The CDR3 region has the DNA TGTGCCAGCAGCTTGACTAGCGGGAGCTACGAGCAGTACTTC.